The 15 T cell receptor beta chains below come from one sample, sequenced in a study of blood T cell repertoires in COVID-19. Only in-frame clones appear in the TCRdb table, and some are missing; sequencing was by immunoSEQ multiplex PCR. The table has about 160,000 clones, 85% seen once. The specimen was peripheral blood. These receptors originate from a middle-aged man with acute or convalescent COVID-19.

The chain carries TRBV5-4 and TRBJ2-2; unclear D gene. V lost 0 bases and J 1 base, leaving 7 bases between the germline ends. Germline lookup yields CDR1 SGHNT and CDR2 YYREEE (reference sequence). This CDR3 spans 15 amino acids. The CDR3 DNA is TGTGCCAGCAGCTTGGGTGGGCGGAACACCGGGGAGCTGTTTTTT. Protein product: CASSLGGRNTGELFF. Looking up the rest from reference TRBV5-4 and TRBJ2-2 gives the full variable domain: ETGVTQSPTHLIKTRGQQVTLRCSSQSGHNTVSWYQQALGQGPQFIFQYYREEENGRGNFPPRFSGLQFPNYSSELNVNALELDDSALYLCASSLGGRNTGELFFGEGSRLTVL.

The chain recombines TRBV24-1 with TRBJ1-3, with a possible D match to TRBD1 (5 bases). The germline CDR1 and CDR2 sequences are KGHDR and SFDVKD. The CDR3 runs to 15 residues. The V and J ends lost 4 bases and 4 bases respectively, with 13 bases between them. The CDR3 loop reads CATSDPRGSGNTIYF. The CDR3 nucleotides are TGTGCCACCAGTGACCCAAGGGGCTCCGGAAACACCATATATTTT.

The chain couples TRBV29-1 to TRBJ2-1, with 10 bases aligning to TRBD1. The V segment lost 1 base and the J segment 6 bases; nucleotides outside the gene matches: 9. The CDR3 is made up of 16 amino acids. Germline V lookup: CDR1 SQVTM, CDR2 ANQGSEA. CDR3: CSVEGLDRGWVNEQFF. DNA for the CDR3: TGCAGCGTTGAAGGACTGGACAGGGGGTGGGTCAATGAGCAGTTCTTC.

CDR3: CASSSETYNEQFF. The CDR3 nucleotides read TGTGCCAGCAGCTCCGAGACCTACAATGAGCAGTTCTTC. The chain recombines TRBV7-9 with TRBJ2-1; D is undetermined. Trimming cost V 4 bases and J 2 bases, with 6 bases left between them. CDR1 SEHNR and CDR2 FQNEAQ come from the germline V gene (reference sequence). The CDR3 is 13 residues long.

This chain connects TRBV7-2 to TRBJ1-2; 9 bases line up with TRBD1. Germline V CDR1 and CDR2: SGHTA, FQGNSA. The CDR3 has 15 amino acids. The junction had 4 bases not matched to a gene; V was cut back by 5 bases and J by 0 bases. In DNA form, the CDR3 reads TGTGCCAGCAGCCCGCGGACAGGGGCTAACTATGGCTACACCTTC. Its protein product is CASSPRTGANYGYTF.

V usage is TRBV30 and J usage is TRBJ1-1; 7 bases map to TRBD1. This CDR3 has 15 amino acids. Trimming cost V 4 bases and J 3 bases; bases outside gene matches: 11. Germline V CDR1 and CDR2: GTSNPN, SVGIG (reference sequence). The CDR3, as DNA: TGTGCCTGGACAACAGGGGCCGCGGGTTACACTGAAGCTTTCTTT. Translation: CAWTTGAAGYTEAFF.

The rearrangement uses TRBV27 and TRBJ1-2; tentative D call: TRBD1 (5 bases). The CDR3 has 13 residues. Germline assignment: CDR1 MNHEY and CDR2 SMNVEV (reference sequence). Trimming removed 3 bases at V and 7 bases at J, with 12 bases between. CDR3 bases: TGTGCCAGCAGTTTGGGGCAGGGCTTTGGCTACACCTTC. Protein: CASSLGQGFGYTF.

The CDR3 reads CASSLQGAQEPQHF. The CDR3 nucleotides read TGTGCCAGCAGCTTACAGGGAGCCCAGGAGCCCCAGCATTTT. J is TRBJ1-5 and V is TRBV9; D might be TRBD1 (6 bases). V gave up 4 bases and J gave up 8 bases, with 16 bases separating them. Looked up from germline, CDR1 is SGDLS and CDR2 is YYNGEE. This CDR3 is 14 amino acids long.

This clone showed up just once. The CDR3 protein is CASSGATSRGYTF. The CDR3 nucleotides read TGTGCCAGCAGCGGGGCTACGAGCCGGGGCTACACCTTC. This chain connects TRBV9 to TRBJ1-2; D is unresolved. CDR3 length: 13 residues. V was trimmed by 3 bases and J by 8 bases, leaving 14 bases between them. Germline V gene lookup returns CDR1 SGDLS and CDR2 YYNGEE.

CDR3 coding DNA: TGTGCCAGCAGTAAAAACAGGGCTCGGAACACTGAAGCTTTCTTT. This translates into CASSKNRARNTEAFF. V usage is TRBV6-5 and J usage is TRBJ1-1, with D perhaps matching TRBD1 (6 bases). CDR3 size: 15 residues. With 5 bases removed from V and 1 base from J, the gap between germline ends came to 14 bases. CDR1 is MNHEY, CDR2 SVGAGI, per germline.

About this clone itself: Other DNA sequences in this specimen translate into the identical CDR3. The chain carries TRBV7-2 and TRBJ2-5; possibly TRBD1 for D (6 bases). The CDR3 is 14 amino acids. Between the trimmed V and J ends, which lost 0 bases and 2 bases, there was a span of 7 bases. The V gene's germline CDR1 is SGHTA and CDR2 FQGNSA. The CDR3 region is CASSLAGTQETQYF. CDR3 in DNA: TGTGCCAGCAGCTTAGCGGGGACACAAGAGACCCAGTACTTC.

This clone was seen more than once but under ten times. This chain uses TRBV6-5 with TRBJ2-7; 12 bases fit TRBD2. The CDR3 has 15 amino acids. The V gene's germline CDR1 is MNHEY and CDR2 SVGAGI. The V segment lost 2 bases and the J segment 6 bases; nucleotides outside the gene matches: 5. The CDR3 region has the DNA TGTGCCAGCAGTTACAATCTAGCGGGGGGGCGCGAGCAGTACTTC. It translates to CASSYNLAGGREQYF.

The CDR3 loop reads CASSVLGTPGNTIYF. DNA for the CDR3: TGTGCCAGCAGCGTTCTGGGGACTCCTGGAAACACCATATATTTT. The gene calls are TRBV9 and TRBJ1-3; TRBD1 might be the D (5 bases). Trimming took 2 bases from V and 2 from J, leaving 11 bases between them. This CDR3 region has 15 residues. CDR1 is SGDLS and CDR2 is YYNGEE in the germline V gene.

This clone was seen a few times. This rearrangement joins TRBV5-1 to TRBJ1-1; 9 positions match TRBD1. CDR3 length: 12 amino acids. V trimming: 2 bases; J trimming: 13 bases; junction bases outside the gene matches: 6. Germline V gene lookup returns CDR1 SGHRS and CDR2 YFSETQ. The CDR3, as DNA: TGCGCCAGCAGCTTCGGGACAGGGTATGTTTTCTTT. Its protein product is CASSFGTGYVFF. The variable domain in full, completed from reference TRBV5-1 and TRBJ1-1, reads KAGVTQTPRYLIKTRGQQVTLSCSPISGHRSVSWYQQTPGQGLQFLFEYFSETQRNKGNFPGRFSGRQFSNSRSEMNVSTLELGDSALYLCASSFGTGYVFFGQGTRLTVV.

The DNA for the CDR3 is TGCGCCAGCAGCGCTGCCACTAGCGGGGGGGCAACAGATACGCAGTATTTT. Translation gives CASSAATSGGATDTQYF. This rearrangement joins TRBV5-1 to TRBJ2-3; 13 bases match TRBD2. The V gene end was trimmed by 4 bases and the J gene end by 3 bases; junction bases not matched to a gene: 8. This CDR3 is built from 17 residues. CDR1 and CDR2 (germline): SGHRS, YFSETQ.